The 15 T cell receptor beta chains below come from one sample, sequenced in a study of cytomegalovirus exposure and HLA in healthy donors. 60 Vbeta and 13 Jbeta primers were used in PCR. The assay was immunoSEQ multiplex PCR, and TCRdb's table has in-frame clones only and misses some. The ten most abundant clones cover over 1% of a sample with some 42,000 clones. The sequencing sample was made of PBMCs. The receptors were sampled from a man aged 25 to 40 in good health and CMV-seronegative.

The rearrangement uses TRBV19 and TRBJ2-6; 7 bases are shared with TRBD1. The CDR3 length is 15 residues. Germline V lookup: CDR1 LNHDA, CDR2 SQIVND (reference sequence). V shed 6 bases, J shed 1 base, and the junction held 3 bases outside the gene matches. For the CDR3, the DNA is TGTGCCAGTAGCATACAGGGGTCTGGGGCCAACGTCCTGACTTTC. Amino acid sequence: CASSIQGSGANVLTF.

V and J are TRBV6-5 and TRBJ2-5; perhaps TRBD1 as D (5 bases). Germline CDR1 and CDR2: MNHEY and SVGAGI. The CDR3 is made up of 14 amino acids. Trimming took 4 bases from V and 2 from J, leaving 11 bases between them. The CDR3 DNA follows: TGTGCCAGCAGTTCGGCAGGGCCTCAAGAGACCCAGTACTTC. Translating gives CASSSAGPQETQYF.

CDR3 bases: TGTGCCAGCAGCCGACGGACTAGCGACGAGCAGTACTTC. This sequence encodes CASSRRTSDEQYF. The V gene is TRBV5-6, the J gene TRBJ2-7; TRBD2 agrees at 9 bases. Germline CDR1 reads SGHDT; CDR2 reads YYEEEE. The CDR3 runs 13 residues. V shed 4 bases and J 5 bases; nucleotides not matched to a gene: 4.

This chain connects TRBV7-9 to TRBJ2-5, with 7 positions matching TRBD2. CDR3 length: 15 amino acids. Germline V gives CDR1 SEHNR, CDR2 FQNEAQ (reference sequence). V was clipped by 0 bases and J by 3 bases; unmatched bases: 4. The CDR3 protein is CASSLAGGYEETQYF. The CDR3 DNA reads TGTGCCAGCAGCTTAGCGGGGGGGTACGAAGAGACCCAGTACTTC.

This chain links TRBV13 with TRBJ1-1, with D unclear. CDR1 is PRHDT and CDR2 is FYEKMQ in the germline V gene (reference sequence). CDR3 size: 14 residues. The ends were cut back, 1 base at V and 6 bases at J, with 12 bases in the middle. The DNA of the CDR3 is TGTGCCAGCAGCTTAGCTCGGGTTTTCCCTGAAGCTTTCTTT. Translating gives CASSLARVFPEAFF.

This chain connects TRBV29-1 to TRBJ2-5, with a tentative D call TRBD2 (6 bases). The CDR3 covers 13 residues. The V end was cut by 8 bases, the J end by 5 bases, with 18 bases between. Germline CDR1 SQVTM, CDR2 ANQGSEA. Here the CDR3 reads CSTVAALGETQYF. CDR3 DNA: TGCAGCACTGTAGCGGCCCTGGGGGAGACCCAGTACTTC.

The chain combines TRBV5-1 with TRBJ2-1, with 16 bases lining up with TRBD2. From germline, CDR1 is SGHRS and CDR2 YFSETQ. CDR3 length: 17 amino acids. V shed 5 bases, J shed 8 bases, and the junction held 10 bases outside the gene matches. CDR3 sequence: CASSYPGLAGGRDEQFF. The DNA of the CDR3 is TGCGCCAGCAGTTATCCGGGACTAGCGGGAGGGCGGGATGAGCAGTTCTTC.

The chain joins TRBV7-9 to TRBJ2-5; no clear D. Trimming removed 2 bases at V and 4 bases at J, with 5 bases between. The CDR3 extends over 12 amino acids. Germline CDR1 is SEHNR and CDR2 is FQNEAQ (reference sequence). The CDR3: CASSLFVETQYF. CDR3 nucleotides: TGTGCCAGCAGCTTATTCGTAGAGACCCAGTACTTC. Drawing the rest from reference TRBV7-9 and TRBJ2-5, the complete variable domain is DTGVSQNPRHKITKRGQNVTFRCDPISEHNRLYWYRQTLGQGPEFLTYFQNEAQLEKSRLLSDRFSAERPKGSFSTLEIQRTEQGDSAMYLCASSLFVETQYFGPGTRLLVL.

The CDR3 region is CASSWTSGSYNEQFF. In nucleotides, the CDR3 is TGTGCCAGCAGTTGGACTAGCGGGAGCTACAATGAGCAGTTCTTC. The chain couples TRBV6-5 to TRBJ2-1; 13 nucleotides line up with TRBD2. The junction had 0 bases not matched to a gene; V was cut back by 4 bases and J by 3 bases. Germline loops: CDR1 MNHEY, CDR2 SVGAGI. The CDR3 consists of 15 residues.

The chain carries TRBV5-1 and TRBJ2-7; 10 nucleotides align to TRBD2. J was trimmed by 2 bases and V by 0 bases; bases with no gene match: 5. Germline-derived CDR1 and CDR2 are SGHRS and YFSETQ. The CDR3 is 16 residues long. CDR3 amino acids: CASSLGLGLATYEQYF. CDR3 sequence (DNA): TGCGCCAGCAGCTTGGGCCTGGGACTAGCGACCTACGAGCAGTACTTC.

Turning to this clone: Additional DNA sequences in this sample encode the identical CDR3. The V gene is TRBV9, the J gene TRBJ1-1; D possibly corresponds to TRBD1 (6 bases). Between the trimmed V and J ends, which lost 0 bases and 1 base, there was a span of 16 bases. Germline CDR1 is SGDLS and CDR2 is YYNGEE. This CDR3 comprises 17 residues. Written as DNA, the CDR3 is TGTGCCAGCAGCGTAGAGTGGGTCTTGGGGGCGAACACTGAAGCTTTCTTT. Amino acids: CASSVEWVLGANTEAFF.

The rearrangement links TRBV27 to TRBJ2-7; TRBD1 aligns across 9 bases. The CDR3 has 16 amino acids. Germline V gives CDR1 MNHEY, CDR2 SMNVEV (reference sequence). The trim removed 2 bases at V and 6 bases at J, leaving 11 bases unmatched. The CDR3 sequence is CASSLGELDRGVEQYF. For the CDR3, the DNA is TGTGCCAGCAGTTTAGGGGAGTTGGACAGGGGCGTCGAGCAGTACTTC.

The chain employs TRBV29-1 and TRBJ2-1, with 9 bases fitting TRBD2. Germline loops: CDR1 SQVTM, CDR2 ANQGSEA. The length of the CDR3 is 13 residues. J lost 5 bases, V lost 4 bases, and 3 bases had no gene match. CDR3 nucleotide sequence: TGCAGCGTTGGGCAGCGGGGGGACAATGAGCAGTTCTTC. Encoded protein: CSVGQRGDNEQFF.

V usage is TRBV7-2 and J usage is TRBJ2-7; 8 nucleotides line up with TRBD1. After removal of 3 bases from V and 3 bases from J, the junction contained 4 bases not matched to a gene. The CDR3 extends over 14 amino acids. Germline CDR1 reads SGHTA; CDR2 reads FQGNSA. DNA of the CDR3: TGTGCCAGCAGCTTCCTCGGACAGGGCTACGAGCAGTACTTC. The encoded protein is CASSFLGQGYEQYF.

This chain joins TRBV29-1 and TRBJ2-7; a possible D gene is TRBD1 (7 bases). Germline V gives CDR1 SQVTM, CDR2 ANQGSEA. Trimming cost V 6 bases and J 2 bases, with 17 bases left between them. The CDR3 loop spans 14 amino acids. The CDR3 DNA reads as TGCAGCGTCGCGGGACAGAAGGGGGCCTACGAGCAGTACTTC. Protein sequence: CSVAGQKGAYEQYF.